The 19 T cell receptor beta chains in this list originate from one sample, sequenced in a study of OX40 agonist ivuxolimab in advanced cancers. Some clones are missing from TCRdb's copy, which holds only in-frame ones; the method was immunoSEQ multiplex PCR. This sample has about 95,000 clones, with roughly nine tenths found just once. Material: CD4+ or CD8+ T cells sorted from blood, obtained in a trial of the OX40 agonist ivuxolimab. The receptors shown here come from an adult with an advanced solid tumor such as melanoma, head and neck, liver or kidney cancer.

This clone was seen only once. This chain joins TRBV5-4 and TRBJ2-1, with D maybe TRBD2 (5 bases). Germline V lookup: CDR1 SGHNT, CDR2 YYREEE (reference sequence). Trimming took off 0 bases at V and 0 bases at J, with 10 bases between the two ends. The CDR3 runs 16 residues. The CDR3 DNA sequence: TGTGCCAGCAGCTTGGGGCGAGCGGTCTCCTACAATGAGCAGTTCTTC. As protein: CASSLGRAVSYNEQFF.

This clone has more than one count but fewer than ten. V gene TRBV18 combines with J gene TRBJ1-2; maybe TRBD1 (6 bases). Germline V gene lookup returns CDR1 KGHSH and CDR2 LQKENI. V was clipped by 3 bases and J by 2 bases, with 7 bases between them. The CDR3 spans 13 residues. CDR3 sequence (DNA): TGTGCCAGCTCACCTCAGGGGAACTATGGCTACACCTTC. Protein: CASSPQGNYGYTF.

The CDR3 nucleotides read TGTGCCAGCAGTTTGGGGGGGGTAGCGGGAAGCTACGAGCAGTACTTC. It codes for CASSLGGVAGSYEQYF. The gene calls are TRBV28 and TRBJ2-7; 8 bases line up with TRBD2. Germline V gives CDR1 MDHEN, CDR2 SYDVKM. The CDR3 loop spans 16 amino acids. With 3 bases clipped from V and 3 bases from J, the junction kept 10 bases outside the gene matches.

This chain links TRBV7-6 with TRBJ2-3; 9 bases map to TRBD2. The CDR3 consists of 16 residues. Germline V gene lookup returns CDR1 SGHVS and CDR2 FNYEAQ. J was trimmed by 0 bases and V by 4 bases; bases with no gene match: 5. CDR3 sequence reads: CASSSASGTSTDTQYF. CDR3 bases: TGTGCCAGCAGCTCAGCTAGCGGGACGAGCACAGATACGCAGTATTTT.

V usage is TRBV7-9 and J usage is TRBJ2-2; TRBD1 might be the D (6 bases). The CDR3 is made up of 16 amino acids. Deletions cut 4 bases from V and 0 bases from J, with 12 bases between. The V gene's germline CDR1 is SEHNR and CDR2 FQNEAQ (reference sequence). The CDR3 here is CASSSQGFTNTGELFF. DNA for the CDR3: TGTGCCAGCAGCTCTCAGGGGTTCACGAACACCGGGGAGCTGTTTTTT.

The V call is TRBV7-6, the J call TRBJ2-5; no definite D call. CDR1 and CDR2 from the germline V gene are SGHVS and FNYEAQ. V was pared by 1 base and J by 5 bases, with 11 bases between. CDR3 length: 14 residues. The chain's CDR3 is CASSLGPLGETQYF. In nucleotides, the CDR3 is TGTGCCAGCAGCTTAGGCCCGCTCGGGGAGACCCAGTACTTC.

The gene calls are TRBV5-6 and TRBJ2-2, with 8 positions matching TRBD2. After removal of 1 base from V and 3 bases from J, the junction contained 5 bases not matched to a gene. Germline loops: CDR1 SGHDT, CDR2 YYEEEE. The CDR3 extends over 16 amino acids. The CDR3 loop is CASSLTGGPYTGELFF. The DNA of the CDR3 is TGTGCCAGCAGCTTGACGGGAGGGCCGTACACCGGGGAGCTGTTTTTT.

The chain joins TRBV7-2 to TRBJ2-1, with a weak D call TRBD2 (5 bases). V lost 2 bases to trimming and J lost 3 bases, with 14 bases between them. Germline CDR1 is SGHTA and CDR2 is FQGNSA. The CDR3 length is 16 residues. The CDR3 reads CASSLSAAIGYNEQFF. CDR3 coding DNA: TGTGCCAGCAGCTTATCAGCGGCAATCGGCTACAATGAGCAGTTCTTC.

This chain links TRBV5-6 with TRBJ2-3; D unresolved. There are 13 residues in the CDR3. V was shortened by 4 bases and J by 2 bases, with 8 bases between the two germline ends. Germline CDR1 is SGHDT and CDR2 is YYEEEE. The CDR3: CASSRPYTDTQYF. CDR3 sequence (DNA): TGTGCCAGCAGCAGACCATACACAGATACGCAGTATTTT.

The rearrangement links TRBV15 to TRBJ2-7; no clear D. Germline V gene data show CDR1 as LNHNV and CDR2 as YYDKDF (reference sequence). This CDR3 is built from 12 residues. V lost 0 bases and J lost 7, with 7 bases in between. The CDR3 sequence: CATSRDWSEQYF. CDR3 coding DNA: TGTGCCACCAGCAGAGACTGGTCTGAGCAGTACTTC.

CDR3 sequence: CASRPGQSYGYTF. DNA for the CDR3: TGTGCCAGCAGGCCTGGACAGAGCTATGGCTACACCTTC. The chain recombines TRBV6-4 with TRBJ1-2; TRBD1 might be the D (6 bases). This CDR3 is built from 13 residues. Trimming shortened V by 6 bases and J by 4 bases, and 12 bases separated the two germline ends. Germline CDR1 reads MRHNA; CDR2 reads SNTAGT.

The chain has TRBV28 and TRBJ2-3, with D hard to call. The germline V gene encodes CDR1 MDHEN and CDR2 SYDVKM. CDR3 length: 13 amino acids. Trimming left V 5 bases short and J 8 bases short, with 14 bases between. The CDR3 sequence is CASSMSVVSTQYF. CDR3 sequence (DNA): TGTGCCAGCAGTATGTCGGTAGTATCTACGCAGTATTTT. Drawing the rest from reference TRBV28 and TRBJ2-3, the complete variable domain is DVKVTQSSRYLVKRTGEKVFLECVQDMDHENMFWYRQDPGLGLRLIYFSYDVKMKEKGDIPEGYSVSREKKERFSLILESASTNQTSMYLCASSMSVVSTQYFGPGTRLTVL.

The chain carries TRBV28 and TRBJ1-2; perhaps TRBD1 as D (5 bases). Germline V gene data show CDR1 as MDHEN and CDR2 as SYDVKM. The CDR3 is 12 amino acids. V lost 6 bases and J lost 7, with 12 bases in between. The CDR3 nucleotides read TGTGCCAGCAGATGGGGGGGAGGTGGCTACACCTTC. Translating gives CASRWGGGGYTF.

The chain couples TRBV2 to TRBJ2-4; 8 bases line up with TRBD1. Germline V CDR1 and CDR2: SNHLY, FYNNEI. The CDR3 spans 13 residues. Germline trimming cut 6 bases from V and 7 bases from J; bases unmatched to any gene: 5. In DNA, the CDR3 is TGTGCCAGCAGCGCCGGGACAGGTAACATTCAGTACTTC. Amino acid sequence: CASSAGTGNIQYF.

The V gene is TRBV30, the J gene TRBJ1-6; 8 bases align to TRBD1. CDR1 is GTSNPN, CDR2 SVGIG, per germline (reference sequence). The V gene end was trimmed by 3 bases and the J gene end by 10 bases; junction bases not matched to a gene: 2. The CDR3 is 12 amino acids. CDR3 DNA sequence: TGTGCCTGGAGGACAGGGGCCTCACCCCTCCACTTT. Translating gives CAWRTGASPLHF.

This chain links TRBV27 with TRBJ2-7; no definite D call. There are 12 residues in the CDR3. CDR1 MNHEY and CDR2 SMNVEV come from the germline V gene (reference sequence). Trimming took off 2 bases at V and 3 bases at J, with 5 bases between the two ends. This CDR3 reads CASSLASYEQYF. The CDR3 DNA follows: TGTGCCAGCAGTTTAGCCAGCTACGAGCAGTACTTC.

The CDR3 DNA reads as TGTGCCTGGAGTAGCGGGTTGAGCAATGAGCAGTTCTTC. This gives the protein CAWSSGLSNEQFF. The chain combines TRBV30 with TRBJ2-1; D may be TRBD2 (6 bases). This CDR3 has 13 residues. Germline CDR1 reads GTSNPN; CDR2 reads SVGIG (reference sequence). The V and J ends lost 2 bases and 6 bases respectively, with 11 bases between them.

The rearrangement uses TRBV19 and TRBJ2-2; TRBD1 aligns across 11 bases. With V trimmed by 10 bases and J by 6 bases, 7 bases remained unmatched. The CDR3 sequence is 14 residues long. Per germline, CDR1 LNHDA and CDR2 SQIVND (reference sequence). Here the CDR3 reads CATTWTGGPGELFF. For the CDR3, the DNA is TGTGCCACCACCTGGACAGGGGGCCCCGGGGAGCTGTTTTTT.

The CDR3 reads CASSGAGGPRNEQFF. CDR3 DNA sequence: TGTGCCAGCAGCGGAGCGGGAGGGCCTCGCAATGAGCAGTTCTTC. The gene calls are TRBV11-3 and TRBJ2-1; 10 nucleotides agree with TRBD2. This CDR3 is built from 15 residues. The ends lost 5 bases at V and 6 bases at J; junction bases unmatched: 7. Germline V gene lookup returns CDR1 SGHNT and CDR2 YENEEA. Based on the CDR3 plus reference TRBV11-3 and TRBJ2-1, the full variable domain is EAGVVQSPRYKIIEKKQPVAFWCNPISGHNTLYWYLQNLGQGPELLIRYENEEAVDDSQLPKDRFSAERLKGVDSTLKIQPAELGDSAVYLCASSGAGGPRNEQFFGPGTRLTVL.